These T cell receptor beta chains were read from a single sample in a study of shared clonotypes between healthy human individuals. TCRdb's copy holds only in-frame clones and misses some; the assay was immunoSEQ multiplex PCR. The table has 1.5 million to 2.5 million clones, less than 95% seen once. What was sequenced was naive CD8+ T cells sorted from blood. These receptors were collected from a young man in good health. CDR3s include the opening cysteine and the closing phenylalanine or tryptophan. A D gene is named only where the DNA matches it firmly. Rows give clone size only sometimes, using once, few, many, or a class for an expanded clone.

CDR3nt,CDR3aa,v_gene,d_gene,abundance,j_gene
TGCGCCAGCAGCTACGACAGGACCTACGAGCAGTACTTC,CASSYDRTYEQYF,TRBV4-1,.,.,TRBJ2-7
TGTGCCAGCAGCTTGGGTGGGGTCGAGCAGTACTTC,CASSLGGVEQYF,TRBV5-6,.,.,TRBJ2-7
TGTGCCATCAGTGGGGGGACAGGGCGGGAGACCCAGTACTTC,CAISGGTGRETQYF,TRBV10-3,TRBD1,.,TRBJ2-5
TGCGCCAGCAGTCCGGGGGGCGAGGCAGATACGCAGTATTTT,CASSPGGEADTQYF,TRBV10-1,.,.,TRBJ2-3
TGTGCCAGCAGCTTGGCGGGGGTTATTAGCGAGCAGTACTTC,CASSLAGVISEQYF,TRBV7-6,TRBD2,.,TRBJ2-7
TGTGCCAGTAGTATGGGACAGGGGATCTACGAGCAGTACTTC,CASSMGQGIYEQYF,TRBV19,TRBD1,.,TRBJ2-7
TGCAGCGTTGGGACTAGAGAGGGCTACACCTTC,CSVGTREGYTF,TRBV29-1,.,.,TRBJ1-2
TGTGCCAGCAGCGTAGATAGGTCTGTGCCAGGCGGGACCCAGTACTTC,CASSVDRSVPGGTQYF,TRBV9,.,.,TRBJ2-5
TGTGCCAGCAGCTTAGGGTTTAGCACAGATACGCAGTATTTT,CASSLGFSTDTQYF,TRBV11-2,.,.,TRBJ2-3
TGTGCCAGCAGGCCGGGACAGTATAATTCACCCCTCCACTTT,CASRPGQYNSPLHF,TRBV6-6,TRBD1,few,TRBJ1-6